What follows are 8 T cell receptor beta chains derived from one specimen sequenced in a study of cytomegalovirus exposure and HLA in healthy donors. The PCR was carried out with 60 Vbeta primers and 13 Jbeta primers. Assay used: immunoSEQ multiplex PCR; TCRdb lists only in-frame clones, some missing. Of 150,000 to 200,000 clones in the sample, 73% were seen once. The sequencing input was PBMCs. The receptors derive from a woman aged 18 to 35 in good health and CMV-seropositive.

This clone was detected only once. The J gene is TRBJ2-7, the V gene TRBV2; 11 positions agree with TRBD2. This CDR3 has 17 amino acids. J was trimmed by 1 base and V by 1 base; bases with no gene match: 6. CDR1 SNHLY and CDR2 FYNNEI come from the germline V gene. DNA of the CDR3: TGTGCCAGCAGTGAAGGCAGACTAGCGGGGAATTCCTACGAGCAGTACTTC. Its translation: CASSEGRLAGNSYEQYF.

This chain uses TRBV30 with TRBJ2-7, with 11 bases that match TRBD2. Germline V CDR1 and CDR2: GTSNPN, SVGIG (reference sequence). The trim removed 4 bases at V and 2 bases at J, leaving 1 base unmatched. The CDR3 is made up of 13 amino acids. In DNA form, the CDR3 reads TGTGCCTGGACTAGCGGGGGGACCTACGAGCAGTACTTC. Translating it yields CAWTSGGTYEQYF.

This clone was found a few times. The chain has TRBV5-1 and TRBJ2-1, with 9 positions matching TRBD1. V lost 3 bases to trimming and J lost 4 bases; unmatched junction nucleotides: 8. The CDR3 extends over 16 amino acids. CDR1 and CDR2 from the germline V gene are SGHRS and YFSETQ. The CDR3 region has the DNA TGCGCCAGCAGCTATGGAGACAGGGGGTTTTACAATGAGCAGTTCTTC. Amino acids: CASSYGDRGFYNEQFF.

V gene TRBV29-1 combines with J gene TRBJ2-5; tentative D call: TRBD2 (5 bases). The J call may not be correct, given that the DNA end is closer to TRBJ2-7. The germline CDR1 and CDR2 sequences are SQVTM and ANQGSEA. The CDR3 covers 11 residues. CDR3 DNA sequence: TGCAGCGTCACTCGGGATTACGAGCAGTACTTC. It yields the protein CSVTRDYEQYF.

The chain employs TRBV4-3 and TRBJ1-5; a possible D gene is TRBD1 (6 bases). Germline V lookup: CDR1 LGHNA, CDR2 YSLEER. V was pared by 0 bases and J by 12 bases, with 15 bases between. The CDR3 is 14 amino acids. CDR3 region: CASSQEIRGRGQHF. CDR3 sequence (DNA): TGCGCCAGCAGCCAAGAGATTAGGGGCAGGGGCCAGCATTTT.

This clone was observed once. The rearrangement uses TRBV5-1 and TRBJ2-7; TRBD1 might be the D (5 bases). The CDR3 spans 15 residues. Trimming shortened V by 0 bases and J by 6 bases, and 16 bases separated the two germline ends. Germline V gene data show CDR1 as SGHRS and CDR2 as YFSETQ. The CDR3 DNA reads as TGCGCCAGCAGCTTGGGGACGGGTCTAGGGGTCGAGCAGTACTTC. It specifies CASSLGTGLGVEQYF.

This rearrangement joins TRBV10-3 to TRBJ1-4; tentative D call: TRBD1 (6 bases). Germline lookup yields CDR1 ENHRY and CDR2 SYGVKD. Trimming cost V 3 bases and J 3 bases, with 8 bases left between them. The length of the CDR3 is 14 residues. The CDR3 sequence is CAISEGGPNEKLFF. The DNA for the CDR3 is TGTGCCATCAGTGAAGGGGGACCTAATGAAAAACTGTTTTTT.

This clone showed up just a few times. This CDR3 is missing its conserved last phenylalanine or tryptophan, likely due to a read error. The chain recombines TRBV4-2 with TRBJ1-6, with D perhaps TRBD1 (5 bases). This CDR3 contains 18 residues. Trimming removed 2 bases from V and 7 bases from J, with 21 bases in between. The V gene's germline CDR1 is LGHNA and CDR2 YNFKEQ. The CDR3 protein is CASSQPRPPGYSNSPLHL. The CDR3 region has the DNA TGTGCCAGCAGCCAACCGCGGCCCCCAGGGTATTCCAATTCACCCCTCCACCTT.